This T cell receptor beta chain derives from a study of OX40 agonist ivuxolimab in advanced cancers. CDR1 SEHNR and CDR2 FQNEAQ come from the germline V gene (reference sequence). The V end lost 4 bases, the J end lost 4 bases, and 17 bases lay between the germline ends. The CDR3 covers 16 residues. This clone came up once. Clones were sequenced by immunoSEQ multiplex PCR, and TCRdb holds only the in-frame ones, with some missing. This table has some 60,000 clones, 90% to 95% appearing once. Samples were taken at baseline and on day 1 of cycles 4 and 7. The receptor comes from an adult with an advanced solid tumor such as melanoma, head and neck, liver or kidney cancer. The chain carries TRBV7-9 and TRBJ2-1; TRBD1 might be the D (6 bases). Sequenced material: CD4+ or CD8+ T cells sorted from blood, taken in a trial of the OX40 agonist ivuxolimab. The DNA of the CDR3 is TGTGCCAGCAGCTCTAAACGGACAGAGATATACAATGAGCAGTTCTTC. As protein: CASSSKRTEIYNEQFF. The whole variable domain, filled in from reference TRBV7-9 and TRBJ2-1, reads DTGVSQNPRHKITKRGQNVTFRCDPISEHNRLYWYRQTLGQGPEFLTYFQNEAQLEKSRLLSDRFSAERPKGSFSTLEIQRTEQGDSAMYLCASSSKRTEIYNEQFFGPGTRLTVL.